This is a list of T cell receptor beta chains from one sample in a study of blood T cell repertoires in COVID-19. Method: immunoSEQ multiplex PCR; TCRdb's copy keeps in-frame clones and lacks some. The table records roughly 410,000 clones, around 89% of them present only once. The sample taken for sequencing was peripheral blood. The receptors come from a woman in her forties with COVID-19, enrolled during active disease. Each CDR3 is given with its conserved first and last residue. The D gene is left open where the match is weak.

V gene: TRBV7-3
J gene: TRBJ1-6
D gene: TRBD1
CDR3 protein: CASSLRGQGDSPLHF
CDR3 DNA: TGTGCCAGCAGCTTAAGGGGACAGGGGGACTCACCCCTCCACTTT

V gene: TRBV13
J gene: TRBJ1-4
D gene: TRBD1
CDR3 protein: CASSQDRGRDEKLFF
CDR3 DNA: TGTGCCAGCAGCCAGGACAGGGGGCGGGATGAAAAACTGTTTTTT

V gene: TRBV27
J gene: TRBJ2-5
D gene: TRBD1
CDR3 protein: CASSFWTGGMGRETQYF
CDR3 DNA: TGTGCCAGCAGTTTCTGGACAGGGGGCATGGGGAGGGAGACCCAGTACTTC

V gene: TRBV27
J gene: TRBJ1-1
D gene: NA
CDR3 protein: CASSSPTANTEAFF
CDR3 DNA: TGTGCCAGCAGTTCTCCTACAGCGAACACTGAAGCTTTCTTT

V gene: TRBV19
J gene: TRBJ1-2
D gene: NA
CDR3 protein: CASSGAGASNYGYTF
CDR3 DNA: TGTGCCAGTAGTGGGGCAGGGGCGTCCAACTATGGCTACACCTTC

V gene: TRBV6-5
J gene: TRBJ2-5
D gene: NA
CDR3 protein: CATQRGGGEETQYF
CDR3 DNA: TGTGCCACCCAGAGGGGGGGAGGTGAAGAGACCCAGTACTTC

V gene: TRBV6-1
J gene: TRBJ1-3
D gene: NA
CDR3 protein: CASSERSSGNTIYF
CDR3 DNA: TGTGCCAGCAGTGAACGGAGCTCTGGAAACACCATATATTTT

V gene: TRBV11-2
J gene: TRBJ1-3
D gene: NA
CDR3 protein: CASSYRDSGNTIYF
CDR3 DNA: TGTGCCAGCAGCTACAGGGACTCTGGAAACACCATATATTTT

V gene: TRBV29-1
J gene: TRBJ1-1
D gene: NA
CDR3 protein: CSATRRLYTEAFF
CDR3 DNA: TGCAGCGCCACAAGAAGACTTTACACTGAAGCTTTCTTT

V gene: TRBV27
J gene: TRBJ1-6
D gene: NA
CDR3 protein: CASSLSWAASSYNSPLHF
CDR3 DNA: TGTGCCAGCAGTTTAAGTTGGGCCGCGAGCTCCTATAATTCACCCCTCCACTTT

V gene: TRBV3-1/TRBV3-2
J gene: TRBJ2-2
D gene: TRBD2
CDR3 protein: CASSPQRGGRSTGELFF
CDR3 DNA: TGTGCCAGCAGCCCACAGCGGGGGGGCCGTTCCACCGGGGAGCTGTTTTTT

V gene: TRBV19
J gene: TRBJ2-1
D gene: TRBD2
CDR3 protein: CASSVSTSGGYNEQFF
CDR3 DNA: TGTGCCAGTAGTGTCTCGACTAGCGGGGGTTACAATGAGCAGTTCTTC

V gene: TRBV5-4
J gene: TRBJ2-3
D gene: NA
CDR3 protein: CASSLGARDTDTQYF
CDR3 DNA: TGTGCCAGCAGCTTGGGGGCCAGGGACACAGATACGCAGTATTTT